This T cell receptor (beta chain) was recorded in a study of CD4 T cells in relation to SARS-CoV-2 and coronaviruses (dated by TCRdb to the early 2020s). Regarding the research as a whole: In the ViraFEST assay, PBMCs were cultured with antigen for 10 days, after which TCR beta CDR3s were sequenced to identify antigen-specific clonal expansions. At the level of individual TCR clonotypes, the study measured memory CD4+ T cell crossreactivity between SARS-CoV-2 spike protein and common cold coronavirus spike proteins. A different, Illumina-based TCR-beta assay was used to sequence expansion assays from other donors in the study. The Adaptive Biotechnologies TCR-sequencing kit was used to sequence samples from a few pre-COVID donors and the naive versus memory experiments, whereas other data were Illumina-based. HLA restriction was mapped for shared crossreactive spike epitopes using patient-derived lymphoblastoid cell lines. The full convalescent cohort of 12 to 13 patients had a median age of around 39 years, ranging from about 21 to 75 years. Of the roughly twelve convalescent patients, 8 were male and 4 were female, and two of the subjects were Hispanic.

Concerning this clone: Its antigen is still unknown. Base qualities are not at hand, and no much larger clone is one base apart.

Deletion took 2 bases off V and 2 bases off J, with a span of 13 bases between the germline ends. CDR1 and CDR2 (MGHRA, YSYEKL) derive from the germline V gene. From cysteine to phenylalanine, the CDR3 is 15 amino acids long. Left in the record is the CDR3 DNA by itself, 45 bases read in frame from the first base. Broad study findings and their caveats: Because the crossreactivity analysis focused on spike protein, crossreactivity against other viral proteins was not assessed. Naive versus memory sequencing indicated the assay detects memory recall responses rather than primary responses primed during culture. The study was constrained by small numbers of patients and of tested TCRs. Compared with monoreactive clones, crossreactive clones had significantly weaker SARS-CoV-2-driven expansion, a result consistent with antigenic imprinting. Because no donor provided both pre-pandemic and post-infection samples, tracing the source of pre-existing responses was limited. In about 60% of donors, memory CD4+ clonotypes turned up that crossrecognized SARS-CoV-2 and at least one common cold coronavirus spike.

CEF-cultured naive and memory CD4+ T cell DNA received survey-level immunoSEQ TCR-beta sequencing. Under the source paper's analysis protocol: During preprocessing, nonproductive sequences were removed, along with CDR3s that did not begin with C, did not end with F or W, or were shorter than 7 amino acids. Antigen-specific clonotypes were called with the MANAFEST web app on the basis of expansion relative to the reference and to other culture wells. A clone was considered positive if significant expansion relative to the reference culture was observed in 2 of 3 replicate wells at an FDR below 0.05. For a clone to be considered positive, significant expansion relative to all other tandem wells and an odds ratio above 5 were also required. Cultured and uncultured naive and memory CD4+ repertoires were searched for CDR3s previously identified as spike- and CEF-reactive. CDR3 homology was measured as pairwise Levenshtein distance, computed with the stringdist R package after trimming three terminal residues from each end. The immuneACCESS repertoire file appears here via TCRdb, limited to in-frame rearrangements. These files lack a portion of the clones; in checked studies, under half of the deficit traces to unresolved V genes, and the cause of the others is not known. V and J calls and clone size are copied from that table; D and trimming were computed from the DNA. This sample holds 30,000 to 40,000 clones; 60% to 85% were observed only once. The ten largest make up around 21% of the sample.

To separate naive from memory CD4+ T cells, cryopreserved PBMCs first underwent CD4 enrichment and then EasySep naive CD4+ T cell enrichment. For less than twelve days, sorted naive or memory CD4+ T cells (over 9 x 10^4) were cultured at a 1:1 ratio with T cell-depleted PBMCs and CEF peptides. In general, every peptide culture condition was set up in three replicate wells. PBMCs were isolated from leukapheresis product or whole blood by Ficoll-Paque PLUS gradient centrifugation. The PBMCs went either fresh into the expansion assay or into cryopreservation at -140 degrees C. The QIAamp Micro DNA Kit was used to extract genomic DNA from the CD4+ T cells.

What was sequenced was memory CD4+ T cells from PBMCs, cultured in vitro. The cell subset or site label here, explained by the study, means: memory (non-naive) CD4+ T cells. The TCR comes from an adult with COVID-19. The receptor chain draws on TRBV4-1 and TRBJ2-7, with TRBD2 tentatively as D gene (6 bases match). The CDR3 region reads CASSQSRGVAYEQYF. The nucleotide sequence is TGCGCCAGCAGCCAAAGCCGCGGGGTTGCCTACGAGCAGTACTTC.